These 22 T cell receptor beta chains share one sample of origin, sequenced in a study of molecular identifiers for immune sequencing clone quantification. TCRdb redid the calling of the PCR reads with MiXCR, one entry per CDR3 protein. The sample has about 40,000 distinct CDR3 sequences; roughly 22% are singletons. Sequenced material: naive CD8+ T cells from blood, with Jurkat cell RNA spiked in. Subset given: FACS-sorted CD8+CD4-CCR7+CD45RA+ naive T cells. These receptors were obtained from a human donor in good health. Some libraries in this study had Jurkat cell RNA spiked in.

This clonotype has just a few counts. This may come from a read error, since a much larger clone is one base off. The V call is TRBV6-2 or TRBV6-3, the J call TRBJ2-3; 9 nucleotides match TRBD2. The length of the CDR3 is 18 residues. Germline CDR1 reads MNHEY; CDR2 reads SVGEGT. CDR3 amino acids: CACSYPASGGFLADTQYF. DNA of the CDR3: TGTGCCTGCAGTTACCCGGCGAGCGGGGGGTTTTTGGCAGATACGCAGTATTTT.

The chain carries TRBV6-2 or TRBV6-3 and TRBJ2-2, with 10 nucleotides matching TRBD2. This CDR3 contains 18 residues. The germline V gene encodes CDR1 MNHEY and CDR2 SVGEGT. V shed 0 bases and J 7 bases; nucleotides not matched to a gene: 11. CDR3 residues: CASSYSPWLAGDHGELFF. The CDR3 coding sequence is TGTGCCAGCAGTTACTCACCATGGCTAGCGGGAGATCACGGGGAGCTGTTTTTT.

This clonotype was found many times. V and J are TRBV12-3 or TRBV12-4 and TRBJ2-6; 8 bases map to TRBD1. This CDR3 spans 18 amino acids. After removal of 6 bases from V and 2 bases from J, the junction contained 12 bases not matched to a gene. The CDR3 loop is CASSRGLSLPTGANVLTF. CDR3 nucleotide sequence: TGTGCCAGCAGCAGGGGGCTTTCCCTCCCTACTGGGGCCAACGTCCTGACTTTC.

This clonotype was recorded at least ten times. The chain has TRBV2 and TRBJ2-7, with TRBD1 as a possible D gene (6 bases). From germline, CDR1 is SNHLY and CDR2 FYNNEI. V lost 5 bases to trimming and J lost 4 bases, with 15 bases between them. The CDR3 loop spans 14 amino acids. This CDR3 reads CASSTGITRYEQYF. The CDR3 DNA sequence: TGTGCCAGCAGTACAGGGATTACTCGGTACGAGCAGTACTTC. The entire variable domain, with the rest obtained from reference TRBV2 and TRBJ2-7, is as follows: EPEVTQTPSHQVTQMGQEVILRCVPISNHLYFYWYRQILGQKVEFLVSFYNNEISEKSEIFDDQFSVERPDGSNFTLKIRSTKLEDSAMYFCASSTGITRYEQYFGPGTRLTVT.

This chain uses TRBV20-1 with TRBJ2-7; no firm D call. Germline CDR1 reads DFQATT; CDR2 reads SNEGSKA (reference sequence). The CDR3 is made up of 13 amino acids. CDR3 nucleotide sequence: TGCATGGGAAGGTTTGGGGATTCCTACGAGCAGTACTTC. This codes for CMGRFGDSYEQYF.

Note on this clonotype: This may come from a read error, since a much larger clone is one base off. The rearrangement joins TRBV19 to TRBJ2-2, with D perhaps matching TRBD2 (6 bases). In germline, CDR1 is LNHDA, CDR2 SQIVND (reference sequence). CDR3 length: 15 residues. CDR3 protein: CASSIGGAGFGGLFF. DNA for the CDR3: TGTGCCAGTAGTATAGGAGGGGCAGGATTCGGGGGGCTGTTTTTT.

Worth noting for this clonotype: This may be a read error, as it is one base from a much larger clone. The gene calls are TRBV11-2 and TRBJ2-3; D perhaps matches TRBD2 (6 bases). CDR1 is SGHAT and CDR2 is FQNNGV in the germline V gene. The CDR3 totals 12 residues. CDR3 in DNA: TGTGCCAGCGGGGGGAGTTCAGATATGCAGTATTTT. Translation: CASGGSSDMQYF.

Ten or more counts support this clonotype. The CDR3: CASSFETGWAGELFF. CDR3 DNA: TGTGCCAGCAGCTTTGAGACAGGGTGGGCCGGGGAGCTGTTTTTT. The chain has TRBV7-2 and TRBJ2-2; 7 bases are shared with TRBD1. Germline V lookup: CDR1 SGHTA, CDR2 FQGNSA. The trim removed 3 bases at V and 6 bases at J, leaving 7 bases unmatched. The CDR3 is 15 residues long.

This clonotype has a count of ten or more. The chain recombines TRBV12-5 with TRBJ2-3; possible D gene TRBD1, 6 bases. This CDR3 is 13 amino acids long. Trimming left V 7 bases short and J 3 bases short, with 11 bases between. Germline V gene data show CDR1 as LGHNT and CDR2 as FRNRAP. CDR3 coding DNA: TGTGCTAGTGAACAGGGCGGGACAGATACGCAGTATTTT. Translation: CASEQGGTDTQYF.

In its sample, this clonotype was seen many times. The CDR3 sequence is CASSLVAGLPGELFF. In DNA form, the CDR3 reads TGTGCCAGCAGCTTAGTCGCAGGGCTCCCCGGGGAGCTGTTTTTT. The chain joins TRBV7-9 to TRBJ2-2; weak D call: TRBD1 (5 bases). The CDR3 covers 15 residues. V was trimmed by 1 base and J by 6 bases, leaving 12 bases between them. Germline loops: CDR1 SEHNR, CDR2 FQNEAQ (reference sequence).

This clonotype was recorded at least ten times. The gene calls are TRBV4-3 and TRBJ2-1; a possible D gene is TRBD1 (5 bases). CDR3 length: 14 residues. Trimming shortened V by 0 bases and J by 5 bases, and 8 bases separated the two germline ends. Germline V gene data show CDR1 as LGHNA and CDR2 as YSLEER. Written as DNA, the CDR3 is TGCGCCAGCAGCCAAGATGACAGTGACAATGAGCAGTTCTTC. Translated: CASSQDDSDNEQFF.

This clonotype was counted a few times. This chain links TRBV6-2 or TRBV6-3 with TRBJ2-1; D is undetermined. The CDR3 covers 13 residues. Deletions cut 2 bases from V and 9 bases from J, with 11 bases between. Germline V gene data show CDR1 as MNHEY and CDR2 as SVGEGT. CDR3 sequence: CASSYLGVGEQFF. The CDR3 DNA sequence: TGTGCCAGCAGTTACCTTGGGGTGGGTGAGCAGTTCTTC.

The J gene is TRBJ2-3, the V gene TRBV5-1; 7 positions agree with TRBD1. The CDR3 has 16 amino acids. V shed 4 bases, J shed 2 bases, and the junction held 10 bases outside the gene matches. Looked up from germline, CDR1 is SGHRS and CDR2 is YFSETQ. The CDR3 nucleotides read TGCGCCAGCAGCCCAATCCGGGACAGAGTCACAGATACGCAGTATTTT. As protein: CASSPIRDRVTDTQYF.

Of note for this clonotype: One end of the junction is discordant with germline, which a read error may explain. The chain uses TRBV7-9 and TRBJ2-1; D gene uncertain. The CDR3 is made up of 14 amino acids. Germline loops: CDR1 SEHNR, CDR2 FQNEAQ (reference sequence). CDR3 in amino acids: CASSFPGHNNEQIF. The DNA for the CDR3 is TGTGCCAGCAGCTTCCCAGGTCACAACAATGAGCAGATCTTC.

In its sample, this clonotype was seen a few times. The CDR3 DNA reads as TGTGCCAGCAATCTCCGGGACAGCAATCGGCAGCCCCAGCATTTT. This sequence encodes CASNLRDSNRQPQHF. The chain is built from TRBV12-3 or TRBV12-4 and TRBJ1-5; 7 bases line up with TRBD1. The J segment lost 7 bases and the V segment lost 7 bases, leaving 13 bases of the junction unmatched. This CDR3 spans 15 amino acids.

This clonotype has just one count. This may be a read error, as it is one base from a much larger clone. J is TRBJ2-1 and V is TRBV4-3; TRBD2 matches 8 bases. The ends lost 4 bases at V and 4 bases at J; junction bases unmatched: 6. Germline V gene lookup returns CDR1 LGHNA and CDR2 YSLEER. The CDR3 length is 15 residues. The CDR3 loop reads CASSPILAEYNEQFF. For the CDR3, the DNA is TGCGCCAGCAGCCCCATACTAGCGGAGTACAATGAGCAGTTCTTC.

This clonotype has at least ten counts. The genes are TRBV7-8 and TRBJ2-5, with a weak D call TRBD2 (6 bases). Germline lookup yields CDR1 SGHVS and CDR2 FQNEAQ. There are 16 residues in the CDR3. V lost 1 base, J lost 2 bases, and 14 bases lay in between. Here the CDR3 reads CASSLGFGGEQETQYF. The CDR3 region has the DNA TGTGCCAGCAGCTTAGGATTTGGCGGGGAACAAGAGACCCAGTACTTC. Looking up the rest from reference TRBV7-8 and TRBJ2-5 gives the full variable domain: GAGVSQSPRYKVAKRGQDVALRCDPISGHVSLFWYQQALGQGPEFLTYFQNEAQLDKSGLPSDRFFAERPEGSVSTLKIQRTQQEDSAVYLCASSLGFGGEQETQYFGPGTRLLVL.

This clonotype was detected many times. The gene calls are TRBV7-9 and TRBJ2-3; a possible D gene is TRBD2 (6 bases). The CDR3 has 16 residues. Germline CDR1 SEHNR, CDR2 FQNEAQ (reference sequence). V dropped 2 bases and J dropped 0 bases, with 12 bases sitting between them. In DNA, the CDR3 is TGTGCCAGCAGCTTACCCCGGGACTTGAGCACAGATACGCAGTATTTT. This codes for CASSLPRDLSTDTQYF.

Of note for this clonotype: This could be a read error, since a much larger clone is one nucleotide away. The CDR3 region has the DNA TGTGCCAGCAGCTTGGACCAGGGGCAGGACGAGCAGTACTTC. It translates to CASSLDQGQDEQYF. This chain uses TRBV5-3 with TRBJ2-7; possible D gene TRBD1, 6 bases. TRBV5-3 counts as an open reading frame of uncertain function. The CDR3 has 14 residues.

Ten or more counts support this clonotype. V is TRBV4-3 and J is TRBJ1-1; D not resolved. CDR1 LGHNA and CDR2 YSLEER come from the germline V gene. The germline V and J ends were trimmed by 4 bases and 1 base, with 16 bases remaining between them. The CDR3 spans 16 residues. The CDR3 protein is CASSPAEGRENTEAFF. CDR3 bases: TGCGCCAGCAGCCCCGCGGAAGGTCGGGAGAACACTGAAGCTTTCTTT.

The sample holds many counts of this clonotype. The chain has TRBV13 and TRBJ1-1; D gene unclear. Germline V gives CDR1 PRHDT, CDR2 FYEKMQ (reference sequence). V was pared by 5 bases and J by 4 bases, with 11 bases between. The CDR3 loop spans 13 amino acids. In DNA form, the CDR3 reads TGTGCCAGCAGCCTGGGTCTCGGCACTGAAGCTTTCTTT. Its translation: CASSLGLGTEAFF.

Concerning this clonotype itself: A read error may be the cause here, since a much bigger clone is one base away. The chain joins TRBV20-1 to TRBJ2-4; perhaps D is TRBD1 or TRBD2 (5 bases each). The germline V gene has CDR1 DFQATT and CDR2 SNEGSKA (reference sequence). Deletions cut 4 bases from V and 0 bases from J, with 10 bases between. The CDR3 is made up of 14 amino acids. The CDR3 region is CSAISGTAKNIQYF. CDR3 nucleotides: TGCAGTGCTATATCCGGGACAGCCAAAAACATTCAGTACTTC.